The rows below give T cell receptor beta chains drawn from one sample of a study of blood T cells in healthy people across ages. TCRdb processed the 5' RACE reads anew with MiXCR; each CDR3 protein has one entry. The sample holds around 650,000 distinct CDR3 sequences; less than 45% are singletons and the top ten take 25% to 30%. Sequencing was carried out using blood. These receptors all come from an elderly man in good health. The CDR3 runs from the conserved cysteine through the conserved F or W. D genes are given only for firm matches. The listing skips clone size in some rows; elsewhere it reads once, few, many or a size class.

d_gene,j_gene,abundance,v_gene,CDR3nt,CDR3aa
-,TRBJ2-7,few,TRBV3-1,TGTGCCAGCAGCCCGCAGAAGTCAGGGCTCAATGAGCAGTACTTC,CASSPQKSGLNEQYF
-,TRBJ2-5,many,TRBV7-2,TGTGCCAGCAGCTTAGTGCCCCAGGGCCGAGAGACCCAGTACTTC,CASSLVPQGRETQYF
-,TRBJ2-1,-,TRBV7-8,TGTGCCAGCATCCACCGTCCCCTGGGGCAGGGCGTCCACAATGAGCAGTTCTTC,CASIHRPLGQGVHNEQFF
-,TRBJ2-3,few,TRBV27,TGTGCCAGCAGATACAGGGGACTCGATACGCAGTATTTT,CASRYRGLDTQYF
-,TRBJ1-6,few,TRBV20-1,TGCAGTGGTTGGAGCTCCTATAATTCACCCCTCCACTTT,CSGWSSYNSPLHF
-,TRBJ2-5,many,TRBV7-9,TGTGCCAGCAGCTTAATCTCGTTAGAGACCCAGTACTTC,CASSLISLETQYF
-,TRBJ2-4,once,TRBV7-6,TGTGCCAGCAGCGTAAGGGAGTCTCTAAACATTCAGTACTTC,CASSVRESLNIQYF
-,TRBJ2-3,-,TRBV7-2,TGTGCCAGCAGCCACTATACCCCTAAAATGGATACGCAGTATTTT,CASSHYTPKMDTQYF
TRBD2,TRBJ2-7,-,TRBV14,TGTGCCAGCAGCCTATACTCGCCGACTAGCGGGGGGTCCTACGAGCAGTACTTC,CASSLYSPTSGGSYEQYF
-,TRBJ1-6,-,TRBV2,TGTGCCAGCAGTGAAGGTAAAGGAGGGAATTCACCCCTCCACTTT,CASSEGKGGNSPLHF
-,TRBJ2-4,few,TRBV14,TGTGCCAGCAGCCAAGTCAGGGGGAGGGCCAAAAACATTCAGTACTTC,CASSQVRGRAKNIQYF
-,TRBJ2-7,few,TRBV7-2,TGTGCCAGCAGCGTCGGGACCCAATACGAGCAGTACTTC,CASSVGTQYEQYF
-,TRBJ2-1,few,TRBV5-1,TGCGCCAGCAGCCACCTCGAGGACAATGAGCAGTTCTTC,CASSHLEDNEQFF
-,TRBJ2-1,-,TRBV13,TGTGCCAGCAGCTCCTCAAGGGGGAGCTCCTACAATGGGCAGTTCTTC,CASSSSRGSSYNGQFF
-,TRBJ1-4,-,TRBV7-2,TGTGCCAGCAGCCCCGTGTGGGGGGCCTCCGAATTTGAAAAACTGTTTTTT,CASSPVWGASEFEKLFF
-,TRBJ2-1,-,TRBV7-3,TGTGCCAGCAGCTTAAGCGCAGGAACCTACAATGAGCAGTTCTTC,CASSLSAGTYNEQFF
-,TRBJ1-6,-,TRBV7-9,TGTGCCAGCAGCTCCCTGGAGACCCTCCACTTT,CASSSLETLHF
TRBD1,TRBJ1-1,-,TRBV16,TGTGCCAGCAGCCAGTCGGGACAGGGGAAAGCTTTCTTT,CASSQSGQGKAFF
TRBD1,TRBJ2-1,-,TRBV5-1,TGCGCCAGCAGCTCAACAGGGGGCGCGTACAATGAGCAGTTCTTC,CASSSTGGAYNEQFF
-,TRBJ2-3,once,TRBV4-2,TGTGCCAGCAGCCAAGCGAAGGGGCCCACAGATACGCAGTATTTT,CASSQAKGPTDTQYF
TRBD1,TRBJ2-7,few,TRBV7-9,TGTGCCAGCAGCTTAGTCCGACAGGGGATCACCCGCGAGCAGTACTTC,CASSLVRQGITREQYF
-,TRBJ2-3,few,TRBV7-6,TGTGCCAGCAGCACCGAAGATACGCAGTATTTT,CASSTEDTQYF
-,TRBJ2-7,-,TRBV11-2,TGTGCCAGCAGCTTAGTCCGGGCGATAAACGTCTACGAGCAGTACTTC,CASSLVRAINVYEQYF